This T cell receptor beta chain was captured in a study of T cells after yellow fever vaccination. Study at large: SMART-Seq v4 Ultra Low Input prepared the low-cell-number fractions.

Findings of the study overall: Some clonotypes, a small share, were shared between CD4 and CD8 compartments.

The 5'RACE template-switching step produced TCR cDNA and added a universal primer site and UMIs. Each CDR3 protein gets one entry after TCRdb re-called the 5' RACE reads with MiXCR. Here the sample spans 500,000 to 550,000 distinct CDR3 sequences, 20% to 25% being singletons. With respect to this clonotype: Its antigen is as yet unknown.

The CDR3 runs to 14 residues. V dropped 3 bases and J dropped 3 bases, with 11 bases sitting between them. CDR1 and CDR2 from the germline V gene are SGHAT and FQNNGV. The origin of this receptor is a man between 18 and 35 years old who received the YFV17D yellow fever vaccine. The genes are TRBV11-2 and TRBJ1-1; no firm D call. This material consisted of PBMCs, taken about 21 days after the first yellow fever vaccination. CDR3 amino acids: CASSFAPFDTEAFF. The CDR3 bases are TGTGCCAGCAGCTTTGCCCCTTTCGACACTGAAGCTTTCTTT.